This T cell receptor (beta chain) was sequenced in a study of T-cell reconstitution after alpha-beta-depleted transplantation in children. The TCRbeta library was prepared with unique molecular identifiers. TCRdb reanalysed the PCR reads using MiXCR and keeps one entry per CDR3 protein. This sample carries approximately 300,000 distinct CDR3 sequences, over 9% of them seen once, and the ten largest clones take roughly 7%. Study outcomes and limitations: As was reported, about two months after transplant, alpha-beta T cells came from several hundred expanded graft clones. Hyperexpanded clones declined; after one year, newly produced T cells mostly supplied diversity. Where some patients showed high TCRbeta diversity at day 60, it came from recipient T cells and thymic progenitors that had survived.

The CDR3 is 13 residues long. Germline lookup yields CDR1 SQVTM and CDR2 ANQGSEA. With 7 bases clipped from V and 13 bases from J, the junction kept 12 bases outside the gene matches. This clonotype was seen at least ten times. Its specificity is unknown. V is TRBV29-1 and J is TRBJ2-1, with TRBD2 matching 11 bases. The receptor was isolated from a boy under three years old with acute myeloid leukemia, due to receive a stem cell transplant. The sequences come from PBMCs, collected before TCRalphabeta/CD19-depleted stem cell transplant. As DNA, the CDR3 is TGCAGCGCCGATAGCGGGAGGGCCGAACCTCAGTTCTTC. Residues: CSADSGRAEPQFF.